The T cell receptor (beta chain) under discussion was sequenced for a study of T-cell memory formation after mild COVID-19. Study context: Clusters were largely donor specific. Study-level results: CD4+ clones that contracted lay mainly in CM and EM; CD8+ ones lay in EMRA.

Each CDR3 protein gets one entry after TCRdb re-called the 5' RACE reads with MiXCR. The sample holds 150,000 to 200,000 distinct CDR3 sequences, 16% seen once. Germline V gene lookup returns CDR1 MNHEY and CDR2 SVGEGT. V shed 6 bases, J shed 0 bases, and the junction held 9 bases outside the gene matches. This CDR3 region has 18 residues. This clonotype was detected a few times. Its antigen remains unidentified. The specimen sequenced was PBMCs or a T cell subset sorted from them (not recorded which). The sequence was collected from an adult woman who had mild COVID-19 (a few samples of this study predate the infection). Cell type and time point are not known. This chain joins TRBV6-2 or TRBV6-3 and TRBJ2-6; 9 bases match TRBD2. CDR3 sequence reads: CASRTRLAVSSGANVLTF. The CDR3 DNA follows: TGTGCCAGCAGGACCAGACTAGCGGTGAGCTCTGGGGCCAACGTCCTGACTTTC.